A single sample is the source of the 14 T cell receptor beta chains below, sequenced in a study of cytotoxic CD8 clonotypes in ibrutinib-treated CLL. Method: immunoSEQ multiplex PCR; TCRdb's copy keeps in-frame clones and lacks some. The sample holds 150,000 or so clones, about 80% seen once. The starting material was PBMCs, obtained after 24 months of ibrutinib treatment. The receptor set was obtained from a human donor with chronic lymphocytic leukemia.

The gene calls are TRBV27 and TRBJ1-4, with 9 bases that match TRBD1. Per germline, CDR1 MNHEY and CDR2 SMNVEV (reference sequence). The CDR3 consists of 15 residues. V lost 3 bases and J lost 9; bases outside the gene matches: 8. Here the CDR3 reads CASSFLFGQGKKLFF. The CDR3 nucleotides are TGTGCCAGCAGTTTCCTTTTTGGACAGGGGAAAAAACTGTTTTTT.

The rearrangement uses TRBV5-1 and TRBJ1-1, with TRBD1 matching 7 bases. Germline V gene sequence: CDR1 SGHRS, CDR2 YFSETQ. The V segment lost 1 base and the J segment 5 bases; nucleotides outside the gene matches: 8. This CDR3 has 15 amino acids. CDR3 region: CASSLLGGRGTEAFF. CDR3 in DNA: TGCGCCAGCAGCTTGTTAGGGGGCAGGGGAACTGAAGCTTTCTTT.

The CDR3 here is CASSLSGQGVEKLFF. The CDR3 region has the DNA TGTGCCAGCAGCTTATCCGGACAGGGTGTTGAAAAACTGTTTTTT. The chain has TRBV7-2 and TRBJ1-4, with TRBD1 matching 8 bases. Germline V gene data show CDR1 as SGHTA and CDR2 as FQGNSA. V shed 2 bases and J 7 bases; nucleotides not matched to a gene: 6. The CDR3 consists of 15 residues.

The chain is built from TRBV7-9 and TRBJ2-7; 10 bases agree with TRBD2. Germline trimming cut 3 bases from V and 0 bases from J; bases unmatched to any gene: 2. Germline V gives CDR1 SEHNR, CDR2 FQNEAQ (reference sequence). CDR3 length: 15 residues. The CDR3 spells CASSFRTSGSYEQYF. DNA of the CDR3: TGTGCCAGCAGCTTTAGGACTAGCGGCTCCTACGAGCAGTACTTC.

In DNA, the CDR3 is TGTGCCAGCAGACGAGGCGGGACTAGCGGGATTAGTGAGTACTTC. This encodes CASRRGGTSGISEYF. The chain has TRBV28 and TRBJ2-7, with 13 bases lining up with TRBD2. Germline V CDR1 and CDR2: MDHEN, SYDVKM. This CDR3 spans 15 amino acids. Trimming removed 6 bases from V and 11 bases from J; junction bases left unmatched: 13.

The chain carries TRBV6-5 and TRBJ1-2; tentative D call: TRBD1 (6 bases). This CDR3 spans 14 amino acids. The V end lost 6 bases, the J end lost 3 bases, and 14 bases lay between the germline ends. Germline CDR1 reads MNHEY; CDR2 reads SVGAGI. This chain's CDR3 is CASRNTGLYYGYTF. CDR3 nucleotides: TGTGCCAGCAGGAATACAGGGTTGTACTATGGCTACACCTTC.

CDR3 in amino acids: CASSLIGLAGGHETQYF. As DNA, the CDR3 is TGTGCCAGCAGCTTGATCGGACTAGCGGGAGGGCACGAGACCCAGTACTTC. The V call is TRBV5-6, the J call TRBJ2-5; 15 positions agree with TRBD2. The V segment lost 1 base and the J segment 5 bases; nucleotides outside the gene matches: 6. CDR1 SGHDT and CDR2 YYEEEE come from the germline V gene. CDR3 length equals 17 residues.

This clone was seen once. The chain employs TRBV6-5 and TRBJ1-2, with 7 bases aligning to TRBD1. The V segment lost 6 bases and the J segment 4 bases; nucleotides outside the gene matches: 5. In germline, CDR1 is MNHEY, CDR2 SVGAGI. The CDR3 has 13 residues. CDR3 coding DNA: TGTGCCAGCAGGGGGGACAGACCCTATGGCTACACCTTC. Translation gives CASRGDRPYGYTF.

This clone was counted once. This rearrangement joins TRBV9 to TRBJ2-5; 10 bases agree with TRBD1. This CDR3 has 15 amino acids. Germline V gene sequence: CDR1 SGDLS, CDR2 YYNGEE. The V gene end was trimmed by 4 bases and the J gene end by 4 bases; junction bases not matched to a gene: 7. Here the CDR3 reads CASSRSGTGVETQYF. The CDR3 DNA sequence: TGTGCCAGCAGCCGTTCCGGGACAGGGGTAGAGACCCAGTACTTC.

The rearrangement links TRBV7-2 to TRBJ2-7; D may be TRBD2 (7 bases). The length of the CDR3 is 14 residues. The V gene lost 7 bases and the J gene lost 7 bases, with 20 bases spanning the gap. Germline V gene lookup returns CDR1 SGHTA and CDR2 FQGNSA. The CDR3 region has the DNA TGTGCCAGCATCCCTTCGCCGGGGGGCTGGGAGCAGTACTTC. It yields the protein CASIPSPGGWEQYF.

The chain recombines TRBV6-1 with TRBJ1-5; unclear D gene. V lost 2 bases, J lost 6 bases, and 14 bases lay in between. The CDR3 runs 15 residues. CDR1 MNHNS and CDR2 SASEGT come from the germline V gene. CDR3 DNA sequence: TGTGCCAGCAGTGAACGAGGTCTAGCCGGTCAGCCCCAGCATTTT. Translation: CASSERGLAGQPQHF.

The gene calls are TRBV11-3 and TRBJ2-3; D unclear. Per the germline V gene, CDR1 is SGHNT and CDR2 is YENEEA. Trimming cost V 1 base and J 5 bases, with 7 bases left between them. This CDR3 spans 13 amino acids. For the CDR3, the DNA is TGTGCCAGCAGCTTAGCTTCGGGAGATACGCAGTATTTT. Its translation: CASSLASGDTQYF.

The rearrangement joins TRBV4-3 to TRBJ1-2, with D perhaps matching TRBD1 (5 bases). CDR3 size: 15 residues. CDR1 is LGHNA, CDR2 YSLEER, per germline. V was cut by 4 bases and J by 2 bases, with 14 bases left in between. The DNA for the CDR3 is TGCGCCAGCAGCCGGGGGGGTTCTGGGAACTATGGCTACACCTTC. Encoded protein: CASSRGGSGNYGYTF.

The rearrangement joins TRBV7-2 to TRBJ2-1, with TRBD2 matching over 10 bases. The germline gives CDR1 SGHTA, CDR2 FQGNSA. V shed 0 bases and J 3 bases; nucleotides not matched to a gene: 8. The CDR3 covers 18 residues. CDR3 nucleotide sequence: TGTGCCAGCAGCTTAGCCGGTAGCGGGGGGCTATACTACAATGAGCAGTTCTTC. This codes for CASSLAGSGGLYYNEQFF.